This TCR beta chain was sequenced for a study of CD8 T cells in ankylosing spondylitis. Germline V gene data show CDR1 as DFQATT and CDR2 as SNEGSKA (reference sequence). The CDR3 consists of 15 residues. V lost 0 bases and J lost 2; bases outside the gene matches: 6. As the method for making TCR beta libraries, quantitative 5'-RACE with molecular barcodes was used. TCRdb itself ran the 5' RACE reads through MiXCR, one entry per CDR3 protein. Of nearly 350,000 distinct CDR3 sequences listed, approximately 14% were seen once; the top ten hold around 0.99%. This sequence was found in a male donor with ankylosing spondylitis or in good health (not recorded which). The specimen sequenced was blood, either unsorted or a sorted T cell fraction (not recorded which). The chain combines TRBV20-1 with TRBJ1-1, with TRBD1 identical over 7 bases. In DNA form, the CDR3 reads TGCAGTGCTAGAGATTTAAGGACAGGCAACACTGAAGCTTTCTTT. This codes for CSARDLRTGNTEAFF.